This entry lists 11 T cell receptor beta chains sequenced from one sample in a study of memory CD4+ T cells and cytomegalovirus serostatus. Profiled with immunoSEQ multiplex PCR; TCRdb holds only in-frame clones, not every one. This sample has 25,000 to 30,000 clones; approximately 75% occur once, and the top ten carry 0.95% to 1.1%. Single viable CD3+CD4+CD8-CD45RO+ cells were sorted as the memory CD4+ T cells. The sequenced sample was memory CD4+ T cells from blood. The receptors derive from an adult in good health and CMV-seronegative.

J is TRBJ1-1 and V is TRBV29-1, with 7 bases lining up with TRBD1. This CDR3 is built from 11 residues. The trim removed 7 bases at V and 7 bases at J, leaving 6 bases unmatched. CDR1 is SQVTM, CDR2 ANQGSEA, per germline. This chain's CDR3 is CSASRDSEAFF. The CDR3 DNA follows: TGCAGCGCCTCACGGGACAGTGAAGCTTTCTTT.

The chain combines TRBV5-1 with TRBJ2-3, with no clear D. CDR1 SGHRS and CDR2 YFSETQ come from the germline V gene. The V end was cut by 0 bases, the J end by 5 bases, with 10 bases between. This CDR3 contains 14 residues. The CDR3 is CASSLGQERDTQYF. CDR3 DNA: TGCGCCAGCAGCTTGGGGCAGGAAAGAGATACGCAGTATTTT. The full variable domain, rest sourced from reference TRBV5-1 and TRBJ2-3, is KAGVTQTPRYLIKTRGQQVTLSCSPISGHRSVSWYQQTPGQGLQFLFEYFSETQRNKGNFPGRFSGRQFSNSRSEMNVSTLELGDSALYLCASSLGQERDTQYFGPGTRLTVL.

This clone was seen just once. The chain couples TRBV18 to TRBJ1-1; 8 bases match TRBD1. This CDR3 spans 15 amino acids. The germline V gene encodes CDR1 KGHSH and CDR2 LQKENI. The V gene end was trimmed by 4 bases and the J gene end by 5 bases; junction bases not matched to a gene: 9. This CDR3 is CASSRSTGVMTEAFF. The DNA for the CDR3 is TGTGCCAGCTCACGCTCGACAGGGGTAATGACTGAAGCTTTCTTT. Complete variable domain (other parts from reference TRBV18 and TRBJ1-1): NAGVMQNPRHLVRRRGQEARLRCSPMKGHSHVYWYRQLPEEGLKFMVYLQKENIIDESGMPKERFSAEFPKEGPSILRIQQVVRGDSAAYFCASSRSTGVMTEAFFGQGTRLTVV.

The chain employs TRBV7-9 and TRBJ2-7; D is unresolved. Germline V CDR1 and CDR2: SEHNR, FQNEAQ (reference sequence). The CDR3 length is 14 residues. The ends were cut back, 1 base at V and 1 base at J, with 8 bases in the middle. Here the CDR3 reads CASSLGVWSYEQYF. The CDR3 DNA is TGTGCCAGCAGCTTAGGGGTCTGGTCCTACGAGCAGTACTTC.

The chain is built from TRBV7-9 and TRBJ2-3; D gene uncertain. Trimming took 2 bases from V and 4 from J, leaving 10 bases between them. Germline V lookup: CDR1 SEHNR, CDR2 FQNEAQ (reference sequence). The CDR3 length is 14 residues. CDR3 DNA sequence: TGTGCCAGCAGCTTAAACTTAGCTGCAGATACGCAGTATTTT. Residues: CASSLNLAADTQYF. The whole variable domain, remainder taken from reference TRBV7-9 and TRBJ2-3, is DTGVSQNPRHKITKRGQNVTFRCDPISEHNRLYWYRQTLGQGPEFLTYFQNEAQLEKSRLLSDRFSAERPKGSFSTLEIQRTEQGDSAMYLCASSLNLAADTQYFGPGTRLTVL.

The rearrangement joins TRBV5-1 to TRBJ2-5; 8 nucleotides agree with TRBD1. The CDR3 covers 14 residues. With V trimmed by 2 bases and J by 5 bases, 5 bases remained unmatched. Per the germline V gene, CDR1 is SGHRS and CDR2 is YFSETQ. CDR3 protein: CASSFGQGGETQYF. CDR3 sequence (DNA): TGCGCCAGCAGCTTCGGACAGGGCGGGGAGACCCAGTACTTC.

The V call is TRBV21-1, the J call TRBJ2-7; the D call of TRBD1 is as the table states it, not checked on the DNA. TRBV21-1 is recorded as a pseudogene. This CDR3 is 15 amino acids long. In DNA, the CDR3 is TGTGCCAGCAGCAGGAAGGGACAGGGGTCCTACGAGCAGTACTTC. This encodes CASSRKGQGSYEQYF.

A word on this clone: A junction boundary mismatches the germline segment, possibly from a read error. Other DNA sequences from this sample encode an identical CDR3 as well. CDR3 sequence (DNA): TGTGCCAGCAGTTATTCCCGACAGGATTCTGGAAACACTATATATTTT. It is translated as CASSYSRQDSGNTIYF. J is TRBJ1-3 and V is TRBV6-5; D is possibly TRBD1 (6 bases). From germline, CDR1 is MNHEY and CDR2 SVGAGI. The CDR3 length is 16 residues.

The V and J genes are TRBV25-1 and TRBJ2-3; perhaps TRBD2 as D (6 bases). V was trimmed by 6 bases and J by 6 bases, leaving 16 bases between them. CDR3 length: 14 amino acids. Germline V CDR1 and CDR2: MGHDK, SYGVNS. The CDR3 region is CASRRGYGHDTQYF. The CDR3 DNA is TGTGCCAGCAGACGGGGGTACGGCCACGATACGCAGTATTTT.

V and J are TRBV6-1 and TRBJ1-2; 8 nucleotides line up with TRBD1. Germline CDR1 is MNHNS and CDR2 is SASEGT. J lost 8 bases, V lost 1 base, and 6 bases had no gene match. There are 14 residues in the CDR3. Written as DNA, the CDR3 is TGTGCCAGCAGTGAAGGCACAGGGGGATACGGCTACACCTTC. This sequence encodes CASSEGTGGYGYTF.

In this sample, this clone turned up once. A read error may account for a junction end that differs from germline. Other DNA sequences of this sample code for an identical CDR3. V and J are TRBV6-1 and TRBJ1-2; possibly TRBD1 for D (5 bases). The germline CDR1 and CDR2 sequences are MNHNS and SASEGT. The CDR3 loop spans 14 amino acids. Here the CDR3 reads CASSERREGNGYTF. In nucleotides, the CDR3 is TGTGCTAGCAGTGAACGCAGGGAGGGAAATGGCTACACCTTC.